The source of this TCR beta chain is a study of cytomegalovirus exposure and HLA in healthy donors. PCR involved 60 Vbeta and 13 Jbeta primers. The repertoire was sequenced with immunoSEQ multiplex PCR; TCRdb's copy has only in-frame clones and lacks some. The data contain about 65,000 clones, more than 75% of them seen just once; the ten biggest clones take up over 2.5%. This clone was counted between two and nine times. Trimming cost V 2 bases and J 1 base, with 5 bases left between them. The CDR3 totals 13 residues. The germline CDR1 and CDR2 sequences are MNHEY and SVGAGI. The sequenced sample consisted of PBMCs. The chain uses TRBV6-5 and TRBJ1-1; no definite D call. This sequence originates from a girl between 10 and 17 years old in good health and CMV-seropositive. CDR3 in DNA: TGTGCCAGCAGTTACGAGGGGAACACTGAAGCTTTCTTT. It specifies CASSYEGNTEAFF.